The clone carrying this T cell receptor (beta chain) was observed a handful of times. Preparation of the TCRbeta library involved a method that used unique molecular identifiers. TCRdb passed the PCR reads through MiXCR, listing each CDR3 protein once. The sample contains some 400,000 distinct CDR3 sequences, approximately 20% of which appear only once. The data originate from a study of T-cell reconstitution after alpha-beta-depleted transplantation in children. V was clipped by 3 bases and J by 1 base, with 7 bases between them. The CDR3 extends over 13 amino acids. CDR1 and CDR2 from the germline V gene are DFQATT and SNEGSKA (reference sequence).

The rearrangement links TRBV20-1 to TRBJ2-4, with D possibly being TRBD2 (5 bases). The sequences come from PBMCs from the stem cell graft donor, collected from the stem cell graft. This sequence originates from a human donor who donated a stem cell graft to a child with acute myeloid leukemia. The CDR3 bases are TGCAGTGCTAGCCCTAGCGCCAAAAACATTCAGTACTTC. Protein sequence: CSASPSAKNIQYF.